This entry features one T cell receptor beta chain sequence. Its antigen is unidentified. Data came from immunoSEQ multiplex PCR; TCRdb stores just in-frame clones and leaves some out. This sample has some 74,000 clones, with approximately 85% found just once. This specimen comes from a study of OX40 agonist ivuxolimab in advanced cancers. Regarding the study as a whole: In the 0.1-3.0 mg/kg groups, partial responders showed among the lowest expansion.

The V gene lost 0 bases and the J gene lost 2 bases, with 9 bases spanning the gap. Germline V gene sequence: CDR1 SGHRS, CDR2 YFSETQ. CDR3 size: 15 residues. Sequenced material: CD4+ or CD8+ T cells sorted from blood, taken in a trial of the OX40 agonist ivuxolimab. The gene calls are TRBV5-1 and TRBJ2-1, with D possibly TRBD1 on 6 matching bases. The source of this sequence is an adult with an advanced solid tumor such as melanoma, head and neck, liver or kidney cancer. The DNA of the CDR3 is TGCGCCAGCAGCTTGGGGGACAACACCTACAATGAGCAGTTCTTC. Protein: CASSLGDNTYNEQFF.